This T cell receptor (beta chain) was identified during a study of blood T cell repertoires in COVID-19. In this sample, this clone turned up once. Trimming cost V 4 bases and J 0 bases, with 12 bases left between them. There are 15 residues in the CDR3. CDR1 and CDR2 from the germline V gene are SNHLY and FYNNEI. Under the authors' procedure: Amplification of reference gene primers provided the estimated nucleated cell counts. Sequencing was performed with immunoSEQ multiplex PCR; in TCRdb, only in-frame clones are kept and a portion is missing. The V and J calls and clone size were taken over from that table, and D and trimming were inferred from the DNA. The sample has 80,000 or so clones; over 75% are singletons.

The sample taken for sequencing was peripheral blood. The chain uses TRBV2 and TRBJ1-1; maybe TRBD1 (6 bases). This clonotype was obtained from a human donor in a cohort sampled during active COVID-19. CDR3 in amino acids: CASSVIRDMNTEAFF. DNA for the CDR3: TGTGCCAGCAGTGTTATAAGGGACATGAACACTGAAGCTTTCTTT. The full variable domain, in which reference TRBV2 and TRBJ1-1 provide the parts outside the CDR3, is EPEVTQTPSHQVTQMGQEVILRCVPISNHLYFYWYRQILGQKVEFLVSFYNNEISEKSEIFDDQFSVERPDGSNFTLKIRSTKLEDSAMYFCASSVIRDMNTEAFFGQGTRLTVV.